The 30 T cell receptor beta chains presented below share a single source sample, sequenced in a study of T cell responses to AZD1222 COVID-19 vaccine. Clones were sequenced by immunoSEQ multiplex PCR, and TCRdb holds only the in-frame ones, with some missing. The table records roughly 140,000 clones, approximately 86% of them present only once. Sequencing was performed on peripheral blood, taken on day 0 of AZD1222 vaccination. The receptors stem from an adult in good health.

This clone appeared a single time. The V and J genes are TRBV7-7 and TRBJ1-1; TRBD1 matches 9 bases. The length of the CDR3 is 16 residues. J was trimmed by 3 bases and V by 5 bases; bases with no gene match: 10. Germline V gives CDR1 SSHAT, CDR2 FNYEAQ (reference sequence). CDR3: CASSPRDREKYTEAFF. CDR3 sequence (DNA): TGTGCCAGCAGCCCGCGGGACAGGGAGAAGTACACTGAAGCTTTCTTT. Looking up the rest from reference TRBV7-7 and TRBJ1-1 gives the full variable domain: GAGVSQSPRYKVTKRGQDVTLRCDPISSHATLYWYQQALGQGPEFLTYFNYEAQPDKSGLPSDRFSAERPEGSISTLTIQRTEQRDSAMYRCASSPRDREKYTEAFFGQGTRLTVV.

The chain has TRBV4-2 and TRBJ2-1, with 8 nucleotides matching TRBD2. V was clipped by 0 bases and J by 6 bases; unmatched bases: 7. Germline lookup yields CDR1 LGHNA and CDR2 YNFKEQ. There are 16 residues in the CDR3. CDR3 nucleotide sequence: TGTGCCAGCAGCCAAGATCAGAGTAGCGGGGCCAATGAGCAGTTCTTC. It yields the protein CASSQDQSSGANEQFF.

The chain employs TRBV5-4 and TRBJ2-1; 8 positions agree with TRBD2. J was trimmed by 7 bases and V by 6 bases; bases with no gene match: 15. The CDR3 covers 16 residues. The germline V gene has CDR1 SGHNT and CDR2 YYREEE (reference sequence). The DNA for the CDR3 is TGTGCCAGCAACCCGGAGTGGGGTAGCGGGGCGAATGAGCAGTTCTTC. This translates into CASNPEWGSGANEQFF. Looking up the rest from reference TRBV5-4 and TRBJ2-1 gives the full variable domain: ETGVTQSPTHLIKTRGQQVTLRCSSQSGHNTVSWYQQALGQGPQFIFQYYREEENGRGNFPPRFSGLQFPNYSSELNVNALELDDSALYLCASNPEWGSGANEQFFGPGTRLTVL.

The chain uses TRBV4-3 and TRBJ1-2; 8 positions match TRBD1. Germline values: CDR1 LGHNA, CDR2 YSLEER. CDR3 length: 17 residues. V was clipped by 4 bases and J by 7 bases; unmatched bases: 17. CDR3 loop: CASSPHVGATGASGYTF. The CDR3 DNA is TGCGCCAGCAGCCCTCATGTCGGAGCGACAGGGGCCAGTGGCTACACCTTC.

This clone occurred once. The chain has TRBV29-1 and TRBJ2-3; D is undetermined. The CDR3 totals 15 residues. Per germline, CDR1 SQVTM and CDR2 ANQGSEA. V was trimmed by 2 bases and J by 0 bases, leaving 12 bases between them. CDR3 bases: TGCAGCGTTGAAAATGGGCGGATGAGCACAGATACGCAGTATTTT. It encodes CSVENGRMSTDTQYF.

The chain links TRBV3-1 (or the pseudogene TRBV3-2) to TRBJ2-1; D is tentatively TRBD1 or TRBD2 (5 bases each). Germline CDR1 reads LGHDT; CDR2 reads YNNKEL (reference sequence). V lost 2 bases, J lost 3 bases, and 17 bases lay in between. This CDR3 is 17 amino acids long. CDR3 sequence: CASSQLGQAGLYNEQFF. The CDR3 DNA sequence: TGTGCCAGCAGCCAATTGGGGCAGGCGGGCCTCTACAATGAGCAGTTCTTC.

The chain links TRBV28 to TRBJ2-4, with 7 bases that match TRBD1. Germline trimming cut 2 bases from V and 0 bases from J; bases unmatched to any gene: 7. Germline V gene lookup returns CDR1 MDHEN and CDR2 SYDVKM. The CDR3 spans 17 residues. The CDR3 loop reads CASSLIGTAIAKNIQYF. The CDR3 bases are TGTGCCAGCAGTTTAATAGGGACAGCCATAGCCAAAAACATTCAGTACTTC. The full variable domain, in which reference TRBV28 and TRBJ2-4 provide the parts outside the CDR3, is DVKVTQSSRYLVKRTGEKVFLECVQDMDHENMFWYRQDPGLGLRLIYFSYDVKMKEKGDIPEGYSVSREKKERFSLILESASTNQTSMYLCASSLIGTAIAKNIQYFGAGTRLSVL.

This clone was seen only once. The chain employs TRBV28 and TRBJ2-1; maybe TRBD2 (5 bases). V lost 5 bases to trimming and J lost 15 bases, with 26 bases between them. Germline V lookup: CDR1 MDHEN, CDR2 SYDVKM. The CDR3 totals 15 residues. CDR3 coding DNA: TGTGCCAGCAGTCGCCCTAGTGGGAGCGCTCTAAGGCCGTTCTTC. The encoded protein is CASSRPSGSALRPFF.

This clone was counted once. The chain combines TRBV6-5 with TRBJ2-1; D is perhaps TRBD1 or TRBD2 (5 bases each). CDR3 length: 15 amino acids. Trimming cost V 4 bases and J 6 bases, with 16 bases left between them. CDR1 and CDR2 (germline): MNHEY, SVGAGI. The CDR3 sequence: CASSSGPGKSNEQFF. CDR3 bases: TGTGCCAGCAGTTCGGGGCCCGGTAAAAGCAATGAGCAGTTCTTC.

This chain joins TRBV19 and TRBJ2-6; 7 bases align to TRBD1. CDR1 is LNHDA, CDR2 SQIVND, per germline (reference sequence). This CDR3 spans 16 amino acids. Trimming removed 7 bases from V and 2 bases from J; junction bases left unmatched: 8. CDR3 nucleotide sequence: TGTGCCAGTACCCAAATCCAGGGGGCTGGGGCCAACGTCCTGACTTTC. This codes for CASTQIQGAGANVLTF.

The chain uses TRBV28 and TRBJ1-5; D is unclear. This CDR3 is 12 amino acids long. Trimming cost V 7 bases and J 5 bases, with 9 bases left between them. Per the germline V gene, CDR1 is MDHEN and CDR2 is SYDVKM. CDR3 protein: CASTGDYQPQHF. Here the CDR3 DNA reads TGTGCCAGCACCGGGGATTATCAGCCCCAGCATTTT.

This chain uses TRBV14 with TRBJ1-6; D not certain. The germline V gene encodes CDR1 SGHDN and CDR2 FVKESK. The CDR3 contains 13 residues. V was pared by 5 bases and J by 8 bases, with 10 bases between. CDR3 region: CASSSRQDSPLHF. DNA of the CDR3: TGTGCCAGCAGCTCCCGGCAGGATTCACCCCTCCACTTT.

This rearrangement joins TRBV7-8 to TRBJ1-5; D might be TRBD1 (5 bases). Germline CDR1 and CDR2: SGHVS and FQNEAQ. With 1 base removed from V and 10 bases from J, the gap between germline ends came to 17 bases. This CDR3 is 15 amino acids long. The CDR3 DNA reads TGTGCCAGCAGCTTAGTTCAGGGAACCGCAGGCCCCCAGCATTTT. It encodes CASSLVQGTAGPQHF.

In nucleotides, the CDR3 is TGTGCCAGTAGTGTGGGAATGAGGCCCAATGAAAAACTGTTTTTT. Amino acid sequence: CASSVGMRPNEKLFF. The genes are TRBV19 and TRBJ1-4; D is ambiguous. V dropped 5 bases and J dropped 5 bases, with 15 bases sitting between them. This CDR3 has 15 residues. Germline V gene data show CDR1 as LNHDA and CDR2 as SQIVND (reference sequence).

The chain joins TRBV5-1 to TRBJ1-6; D is ambiguous. V was cut by 1 base and J by 10 bases, with 9 bases left in between. The length of the CDR3 is 13 residues. The germline V gene has CDR1 SGHRS and CDR2 YFSETQ. DNA of the CDR3: TGCGCCAGCAGCTTGTCTTGGGTCTCACCCCTCCACTTT. Translating it yields CASSLSWVSPLHF.

This clone was found a few times. The V gene is TRBV7-3, the J gene TRBJ2-1, with D perhaps TRBD2 (6 bases). Germline V gene lookup returns CDR1 SGHTA and CDR2 FQGTGA. Trimming took 5 bases from V and 7 from J, leaving 12 bases between them. The CDR3 length is 13 residues. CDR3 sequence: CASSPSGSNEQFF. In nucleotides, the CDR3 is TGTGCCAGCAGCCCCTCCGGGAGTAATGAGCAGTTCTTC. The full variable domain, in which reference TRBV7-3 and TRBJ2-1 provide the parts outside the CDR3, is GAGVSQTPSNKVTEKGKYVELRCDPISGHTALYWYRQSLGQGPEFLIYFQGTGAADDSGLPNDRFFAVRPEGSVSTLKIQRTERGDSAVYLCASSPSGSNEQFFGPGTRLTVL.

This chain joins TRBV5-5 and TRBJ1-2; 9 bases agree with TRBD1. The ends lost 1 base at V and 7 bases at J; junction bases unmatched: 8. The CDR3 covers 15 residues. Germline V gives CDR1 SGHKS, CDR2 YYEKEE (reference sequence). The CDR3 reads CASSLFGTGNFGYTF. CDR3 bases: TGTGCCAGCAGCTTGTTCGGGACAGGGAATTTTGGCTACACCTTC.

This chain connects TRBV6-5 to TRBJ1-3; D possibly corresponds to TRBD1 (5 bases). The CDR3 length is 13 residues. The ends were cut back, 4 bases at V and 4 bases at J, with 8 bases in the middle. Germline loops: CDR1 MNHEY, CDR2 SVGAGI. The CDR3 protein is CASSLPGGNTIYF. The DNA of the CDR3 is TGTGCCAGCAGTTTGCCAGGGGGAAACACCATATATTTT.

The J gene is TRBJ1-1, the V gene TRBV19, with D possibly being TRBD1 (5 bases). Trimming took 7 bases from V and 3 from J, leaving 18 bases between them. This CDR3 has 15 amino acids. Germline CDR1 is LNHDA and CDR2 is SQIVND (reference sequence). The CDR3 DNA follows: TGTGCCAGTAACCCGGGGGGACCCAAGTACACTGAAGCTTTCTTT. Translating it yields CASNPGGPKYTEAFF.

This sequence joins TRBV18 and TRBJ2-1, with a tentative D call TRBD2 (6 bases). The germline V and J ends were trimmed by 0 bases and 0 bases, with 12 bases remaining between them. Germline values: CDR1 KGHSH, CDR2 LQKENI. This CDR3 region has 17 residues. The CDR3 nucleotides are TGTGCCAGCTCACCACCCCCTAGCGTCGGCTCCTACAATGAGCAGTTCTTC. Translated: CASSPPPSVGSYNEQFF.

Only one count was recorded for this clone. As DNA, the CDR3 is TGTGCCAGCAGCGTCCCCGGCGGGACTATTTCCAATGAGCAGTTCTTC. It encodes CASSVPGGTISNEQFF. The J gene is TRBJ2-1, the V gene TRBV7-2; 7 bases are a match to TRBD2. After removal of 5 bases from V and 6 bases from J, the junction contained 13 bases not matched to a gene. Germline CDR1 and CDR2: SGHTA and FQGNSA. The CDR3 loop spans 16 amino acids.

The chain combines TRBV11-3 with TRBJ1-1; no clear D. Germline loops: CDR1 SGHNT, CDR2 YENEEA. This CDR3 has 13 residues. V dropped 5 bases and J dropped 3 bases, with 10 bases sitting between them. The CDR3 DNA reads TGTGCCAGCAGCCAGGCCAGCTACACTGAAGCTTTCTTT. This sequence encodes CASSQASYTEAFF.

The chain recombines TRBV3-1 (or the pseudogene TRBV3-2) with TRBJ2-7, with TRBD2 matching over 9 bases. CDR3 length equals 17 residues. Losses at the gene ends were 4 bases for V and 4 bases for J; bases not matched to a gene: 14. CDR1 and CDR2 (germline): LGHDT, YNNKEL (reference sequence). CDR3 bases: TGTGCCAGCAGCCCCGGGACTAGCTACCAAGTAATTTACGAGCAGTACTTC. Protein sequence: CASSPGTSYQVIYEQYF.

The chain combines TRBV10-3 with TRBJ1-5, with a weak D call TRBD1 (5 bases). V gave up 4 bases and J gave up 6 bases, with 10 bases separating them. This CDR3 spans 13 amino acids. Per the germline V gene, CDR1 is ENHRY and CDR2 is SYGVKD. The CDR3 loop reads CAISGDRTQPQHF. For the CDR3, the DNA is TGTGCCATCAGTGGAGACAGAACTCAGCCCCAGCATTTT.

This clone has only one observation. The V and J genes are TRBV19 and TRBJ2-3; D gene unclear. CDR1 LNHDA and CDR2 SQIVND come from the germline V gene (reference sequence). The CDR3 is made up of 14 amino acids. V lost 3 bases, J lost 2 bases, and 9 bases lay in between. The chain's CDR3 is CASSMGGTTDTQYF. The CDR3 bases are TGTGCCAGTAGTATGGGCGGTACCACAGATACGCAGTATTTT.

The CDR3 region is CASSLSASYEQYF. CDR3 coding DNA: TGTGCCAGCTCACTTTCGGCCTCCTACGAGCAGTACTTC. V usage is TRBV18 and J usage is TRBJ2-7, with D uncertain. The CDR3 consists of 13 residues. The V gene lost 4 bases and the J gene lost 0 bases, with 7 bases spanning the gap. CDR1 and CDR2 from the germline V gene are KGHSH and LQKENI.

The chain is built from TRBV7-9 and TRBJ2-7; 8 bases align to TRBD1. V shed 1 base, J shed 4 bases, and the junction held 9 bases outside the gene matches. The V gene's germline CDR1 is SEHNR and CDR2 FQNEAQ (reference sequence). The CDR3 loop spans 16 amino acids. Written as DNA, the CDR3 is TGTGCCAGCAGCTTAGACCCTGGACAGGGAAGGTACGAGCAGTACTTC. Protein product: CASSLDPGQGRYEQYF.

The chain combines TRBV5-6 with TRBJ1-2, with a tentative D call TRBD1 (6 bases). Trimming cost V 3 bases and J 6 bases, with 12 bases left between them. Germline V gene lookup returns CDR1 SGHDT and CDR2 YYEEEE. The CDR3 loop spans 13 amino acids. The CDR3 coding sequence is TGTGCCAGCAGCTACCAGGGGCGGGATGGCTACACCTTC. As protein: CASSYQGRDGYTF.

This clone was recorded a few times. The V call is TRBV4-3, the J call TRBJ2-6, with D unresolved. The CDR3 loop spans 16 amino acids. Trimming stripped 0 bases from V and 0 bases from J, with 6 bases between. Germline loops: CDR1 LGHNA, CDR2 YSLEER. CDR3 region: CASSQDHSSGANVLTF. In nucleotides, the CDR3 is TGCGCCAGCAGCCAAGACCATAGCTCTGGGGCCAACGTCCTGACTTTC.

This chain connects TRBV6-5 to TRBJ1-1; the match to TRBD1 covers 8 bases. Germline CDR1 reads MNHEY; CDR2 reads SVGAGI. V lost 9 bases and J lost 4; bases outside the gene matches: 13. This CDR3 has 15 amino acids. CDR3 protein: CASTSPGGEGTEAFF. CDR3 nucleotide sequence: TGTGCCAGTACCTCTCCAGGGGGCGAGGGCACTGAAGCTTTCTTT.